This T cell receptor (beta chain) appears in the sequencing data of a study of blood T cell repertoires in COVID-19. Profiling relied on immunoSEQ multiplex PCR, and the TCRdb table lists in-frame clones only, not all of them. Among roughly 410,000 clones listed, 80% to 90% were seen once. Germline V gene sequence: CDR1 SGHRS, CDR2 YFSETQ. Germline trimming cut 5 bases from V and 11 bases from J; bases unmatched to any gene: 7. CDR3 length: 12 residues. The sequencing input was peripheral blood. This receptor was identified in a woman aged 55 to 70 with COVID-19, enrolled during active disease. The genes are TRBV5-1 and TRBJ2-1; 7 bases align to TRBD1. The CDR3 here is CASSSPGQKQFF. The CDR3 nucleotides read TGCGCCAGCAGTAGCCCGGGACAGAAGCAGTTCTTC.